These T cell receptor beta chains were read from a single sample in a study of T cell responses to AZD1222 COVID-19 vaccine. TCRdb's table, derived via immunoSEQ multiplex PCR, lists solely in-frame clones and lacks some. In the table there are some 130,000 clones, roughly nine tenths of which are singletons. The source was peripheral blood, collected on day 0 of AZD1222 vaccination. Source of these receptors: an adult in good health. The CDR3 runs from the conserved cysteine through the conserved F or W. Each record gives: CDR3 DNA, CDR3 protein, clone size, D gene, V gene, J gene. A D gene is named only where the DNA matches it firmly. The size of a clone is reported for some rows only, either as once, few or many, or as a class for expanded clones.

CDR3 DNA: TGCGCCAGCAGCTTGGGGGACAGGGCCACCGAGGAGCAGTACTTC; CDR3 protein: CASSLGDRATEEQYF; clone size: .; D gene: TRBD1; V gene: TRBV5-1; J gene: TRBJ2-7
CDR3 DNA: TGCGCCAGCAGATCCCTGAACACCGGGGAGCTGTTTTTT; CDR3 protein: CASRSLNTGELFF; clone size: .; D gene: .; V gene: TRBV5-1; J gene: TRBJ2-2
CDR3 DNA: TGTGCCAGCATAACCCCTGTGGGCAATGAGCAGTTCTTC; CDR3 protein: CASITPVGNEQFF; clone size: once; D gene: .; V gene: TRBV6-6; J gene: TRBJ2-1
CDR3 DNA: TGTGCCACCCGAGGACTAGCGGGGGCCGGGGAGCTGTTTTTT; CDR3 protein: CATRGLAGAGELFF; clone size: .; D gene: TRBD2; V gene: TRBV24-1; J gene: TRBJ2-2
CDR3 DNA: TGTGCCAGCACCCCCCGGGACGGACGGGTTAACGTCCTGACTTTC; CDR3 protein: CASTPRDGRVNVLTF; clone size: .; D gene: .; V gene: TRBV27; J gene: TRBJ2-6
CDR3 DNA: TGTGCCAGCAGCTTAGAGGACGCACTCTTCTCCTACGAGCAGTACTTC; CDR3 protein: CASSLEDALFSYEQYF; clone size: .; D gene: .; V gene: TRBV7-2; J gene: TRBJ2-7
CDR3 DNA: TGTGCCAGCAGCCCAAAGCTCGGGGGCCAGCAGTACTTC; CDR3 protein: CASSPKLGGQQYF; clone size: medium-sized; D gene: .; V gene: TRBV7-3; J gene: TRBJ2-7
CDR3 DNA: TGTGCCAGCAGTTTCTCGGGGGCAGATACGCAGTATTTT; CDR3 protein: CASSFSGADTQYF; clone size: .; D gene: .; V gene: TRBV28; J gene: TRBJ2-3
CDR3 DNA: TGTGCCAGCAGTCCTGTGGTAGCGGGGTACACAGATACGCAGTATTTT; CDR3 protein: CASSPVVAGYTDTQYF; clone size: .; D gene: TRBD2; V gene: TRBV7-7; J gene: TRBJ2-3
CDR3 DNA: TGCGCCAGCAGCCCCGGCGGGGGGGCGAACACTGAAGCTTTCTTT; CDR3 protein: CASSPGGGANTEAFF; clone size: .; D gene: .; V gene: TRBV5-1; J gene: TRBJ1-1
CDR3 DNA: TGTGCCAGCAGGAAGGAGACTAGCGCGGGGGGTGAAACGCAGTATTTT; CDR3 protein: CASRKETSAGGETQYF; clone size: .; D gene: TRBD2; V gene: TRBV2; J gene: TRBJ2-3
CDR3 DNA: TGTGCCAGCAGTTCCTTCGCCGGGATCTCCTACGAGCAGTACTTC; CDR3 protein: CASSSFAGISYEQYF; clone size: .; D gene: .; V gene: TRBV27; J gene: TRBJ2-7
CDR3 DNA: TGTGCCAGCAGTGAACATTGGTCTTACACCGGGGAGCTGTTTTTT; CDR3 protein: CASSEHWSYTGELFF; clone size: few; D gene: .; V gene: TRBV2; J gene: TRBJ2-2
CDR3 DNA: TGTGCCAGCAGTTTTGGACTAGCGGAATACAATGAGCAGTTCTTC; CDR3 protein: CASSFGLAEYNEQFF; clone size: .; D gene: TRBD2; V gene: TRBV28; J gene: TRBJ2-1
CDR3 DNA: TGTGCCAGCAGTTCAGGGGCTCTGAAGCCCCAGCATTTT; CDR3 protein: CASSSGALKPQHF; clone size: .; D gene: .; V gene: TRBV6-2/TRBV6-3; J gene: TRBJ1-5
CDR3 DNA: TGTGCCACCACGGGGCAGGGAGGGTACTCTGGAAACACCATATATTTT; CDR3 protein: CATTGQGGYSGNTIYF; clone size: .; D gene: .; V gene: TRBV10-3; J gene: TRBJ1-3
CDR3 DNA: TGTGCCAGCAGCCCTACCCTTAATTCACCCCTCCACTTT; CDR3 protein: CASSPTLNSPLHF; clone size: .; D gene: .; V gene: TRBV9; J gene: TRBJ1-6
CDR3 DNA: TGTGCCAGCAGTTTTTCACCTCAGGGTGCTGAAAGGGAGCAGTACTTC; CDR3 protein: CASSFSPQGAEREQYF; clone size: once; D gene: .; V gene: TRBV27; J gene: TRBJ2-7
CDR3 DNA: TGTGCCTGGAGCCCCCCCTTGGGTGGGACGCAGTATTTT; CDR3 protein: CAWSPPLGGTQYF; clone size: once; D gene: .; V gene: TRBV30; J gene: TRBJ2-3
CDR3 DNA: TGTGCCAGTAGTCGAGAGGGGTTCACTGAAGCTTTCTTT; CDR3 protein: CASSREGFTEAFF; clone size: .; D gene: .; V gene: TRBV19; J gene: TRBJ1-1
CDR3 DNA: TGTGCCAGCAGCTTAGCGCAGGGAGGCTATGGCTACACCTTC; CDR3 protein: CASSLAQGGYGYTF; clone size: once; D gene: .; V gene: TRBV7-8; J gene: TRBJ1-2
CDR3 DNA: TGTGCCAGCAGTAACCCCCGTAGGGGCCCCACCGGGGAGCTGTTTTTT; CDR3 protein: CASSNPRRGPTGELFF; clone size: .; D gene: .; V gene: TRBV5-4; J gene: TRBJ2-2
CDR3 DNA: TGTGCCAGCAGTGCGGGGATCGGAAACACCATATATTTT; CDR3 protein: CASSAGIGNTIYF; clone size: .; D gene: .; V gene: TRBV2; J gene: TRBJ1-3
CDR3 DNA: TGTGCCAGCCAAAGCCAAGAGTTGACCCAGTACTTC; CDR3 protein: CASQSQELTQYF; clone size: .; D gene: .; V gene: TRBV28; J gene: TRBJ2-5
CDR3 DNA: TGTGCCAGCAGCACCGACAAACCACCCTGGGGGAAACTGTTTTTT; CDR3 protein: CASSTDKPPWGKLFF; clone size: .; D gene: .; V gene: TRBV7-2; J gene: TRBJ1-4
CDR3 DNA: TGTGCCAGCAGCCAATCGATCATCACGCAGTATTTT; CDR3 protein: CASSQSIITQYF; clone size: .; D gene: .; V gene: TRBV16; J gene: TRBJ2-3
CDR3 DNA: TGTGCCAGCAGTTTCCCTCAGGCGAGCACAGATACGCAGTATTTT; CDR3 protein: CASSFPQASTDTQYF; clone size: .; D gene: .; V gene: TRBV28; J gene: TRBJ2-3
CDR3 DNA: TGTGCCAGTTCCCGGGACTACTACGCGAGGGAGCAGTACTTC; CDR3 protein: CASSRDYYAREQYF; clone size: .; D gene: TRBD2; V gene: TRBV6-5; J gene: TRBJ2-7
CDR3 DNA: TGTGCCTGGAGGGGGGGCCAGGGTTACATAAACTATGGCTACACCTTC; CDR3 protein: CAWRGGQGYINYGYTF; clone size: .; D gene: .; V gene: TRBV30; J gene: TRBJ1-2
CDR3 DNA: TGTGCCAGCAGTATACAGGGGGAAAGGGCCTACGAGCAGTACTTC; CDR3 protein: CASSIQGERAYEQYF; clone size: .; D gene: TRBD1; V gene: TRBV27; J gene: TRBJ2-7
CDR3 DNA: TGTGCCAGCAGCTTGGAGGGCGGGATAGGGGTCAATGAGCAGTTCTTC; CDR3 protein: CASSLEGGIGVNEQFF; clone size: once; D gene: .; V gene: TRBV5-4; J gene: TRBJ2-1
CDR3 DNA: TGTGCCAGCAGCTGGGGGACAAAAAGCTCCTACGAGCAGTACTTC; CDR3 protein: CASSWGTKSSYEQYF; clone size: .; D gene: .; V gene: TRBV5-6; J gene: TRBJ2-7
CDR3 DNA: TGTGCCAGCAGTTACACACCCGGGACATACCAAGAGACCCAGTACTTC; CDR3 protein: CASSYTPGTYQETQYF; clone size: .; D gene: .; V gene: TRBV6-2/TRBV6-3; J gene: TRBJ2-5
CDR3 DNA: TGCGCCAGCAGCCAAGACGGGGGTCACACTGAAGCTTTCTTT; CDR3 protein: CASSQDGGHTEAFF; clone size: once; D gene: .; V gene: TRBV4-1; J gene: TRBJ1-1
CDR3 DNA: TGTGCCAGCAGTTTAAGGGCAGCTACGCAGTATTTT; CDR3 protein: CASSLRAATQYF; clone size: once; D gene: .; V gene: TRBV28; J gene: TRBJ2-3
CDR3 DNA: TGTGCCAGCAGCCCCGGCCCAGGGCGGCAAGCTACGCAGTATTTT; CDR3 protein: CASSPGPGRQATQYF; clone size: .; D gene: .; V gene: TRBV14; J gene: TRBJ2-3
CDR3 DNA: TGTGCCACCAGCAGAGATCAGCAGGGCCCCGGGGAGCTGTTTTTT; CDR3 protein: CATSRDQQGPGELFF; clone size: .; D gene: .; V gene: TRBV15; J gene: TRBJ2-2
CDR3 DNA: TGTGCCAGCAGTTATGGCGGCAACTACAATGAGCAGTTCTTC; CDR3 protein: CASSYGGNYNEQFF; clone size: .; D gene: .; V gene: TRBV6-5; J gene: TRBJ2-1
CDR3 DNA: TGTGCCAGCTCACCACAGCGCACAGGCTCCTACGAGCAGTACTTC; CDR3 protein: CASSPQRTGSYEQYF; clone size: .; D gene: .; V gene: TRBV18; J gene: TRBJ2-7
CDR3 DNA: TGCGCCAGCAGCTCGTGTCGACTAGCGGGATGTGACGAGCAGTACTTC; CDR3 protein: CASSSCRLAGCDEQYF; clone size: .; D gene: TRBD2; V gene: TRBV5-1; J gene: TRBJ2-7
CDR3 DNA: TGTGCCAGCAGCGCCGGGACTAGCGGGAGTCGCAATGAGCAGTTCTTC; CDR3 protein: CASSAGTSGSRNEQFF; clone size: .; D gene: TRBD2; V gene: TRBV9; J gene: TRBJ2-1
CDR3 DNA: TGTGCCTGGAGCTGGGACAGAAACTATGGCTACACCTTC; CDR3 protein: CAWSWDRNYGYTF; clone size: .; D gene: TRBD1; V gene: TRBV30; J gene: TRBJ1-2
CDR3 DNA: TGTGCCAGCTCACCACCGTCAGGGGGAAAAGACGAGCAGTACTTC; CDR3 protein: CASSPPSGGKDEQYF; clone size: .; D gene: TRBD1; V gene: TRBV18; J gene: TRBJ2-7
CDR3 DNA: TGTGCCAGCAGCTTTGATCAGGGGAACACAGATACGCAGTATTTT; CDR3 protein: CASSFDQGNTDTQYF; clone size: .; D gene: .; V gene: TRBV7-2; J gene: TRBJ2-3